This T cell receptor (beta chain) was recorded in a study of shared clonotypes between healthy human individuals. V shed 7 bases and J shed 0 bases, with 11 bases lying between them. The CDR3 contains 14 residues. From germline, CDR1 is ENHRY and CDR2 SYGVKD. Assay: immunoSEQ multiplex PCR; the TCRdb copy retains only in-frame clones and omits some. The sample contains around 2,000,000 clones, about 95% of which appear only once. CD45RO-negative CD8 cells positively selected for CCR7 made up the naive population, which excluded terminally differentiated effector memory CD45RA+ cells. The J gene is TRBJ2-3, the V gene TRBV10-3; a possible D gene is TRBD2 (6 bases). Material: naive CD8+ T cells sorted from blood. The sequence derives from a man between 18 and 29 years old in good health. The CDR3 DNA sequence: TGTGCCATCAAAGCGGGCCCAAGCACAGATACGCAGTATTTT. Residues: CAIKAGPSTDTQYF.